This TCR beta chain was captured by sequencing in a study of blood T cell repertoires in COVID-19. The CDR3 is made up of 15 amino acids. V dropped 0 bases and J dropped 2; count of bases not matched to a gene: 4. CDR1 and CDR2 from the germline V gene are SGHAT and FQNNGV. Using immunoSEQ multiplex PCR, the repertoire was profiled, and TCRdb retains in-frame clones only, with some absent. The sample holds 330,000 or so clones, roughly 88% seen once. The material sequenced was PBMCs or T cells enriched from blood (not recorded which). This TCR was recovered from a man aged 25 to 40 who had recovered from COVID-19. V usage is TRBV11-2 and J usage is TRBJ2-7; TRBD1 matches at 7 bases. The CDR3 bases are TGTGCCAGCAGCTTAGAAGACAGGGCCCCCTACGAGCAGTACTTC. Protein product: CASSLEDRAPYEQYF.